A selection of T cell receptor beta chains follows, all from one sample in a study of T cell clones after liver transplantation. Only in-frame clones appear in the TCRdb table, and some are missing; sequencing was by immunoSEQ multiplex PCR. This table has 50,000 to 55,000 clones, about 69% appearing once. Sequenced here: CD4+ T cells from blood, sampled 54 months after liver transplant. The receptors were sampled from a human patient who received a liver transplant. Some T cells here may be from the graft donor. CDR3s include the opening cysteine and the closing phenylalanine or tryptophan. D genes are given only for firm matches. The listing skips clone size in some rows; elsewhere it reads once, few, many or a size class.

TRBJ2-5 TRBD2 . TRBV30 TGTGCCTGGAACCCGGGAGGAGAGACCCAGTACTTC CAWNPGGETQYF
TRBJ2-7 . . TRBV6-1 TGTGCCAGTTACGAAGCAGGAGAGATTAAGAGCGAGCAGTACTTC CASYEAGEIKSEQYF
TRBJ2-7 TRBD2 . TRBV11-3 TGTGCCAGCAGCCCCCGCACGGGGGGAGGTGAGCAGTACTTC CASSPRTGGGEQYF
TRBJ1-2 . few TRBV6-1 TGTGCCAGCAGTTTGACAGGCTCTGGAAACTATGGCTACACCTTC CASSLTGSGNYGYTF
TRBJ2-3 . . TRBV2 TGTGCCAGCAAAAGGGACACCACAGATACGCAGTATTTT CASKRDTTDTQYF
TRBJ2-7 . . TRBV4-2 TGTGCCAGCAGCCAAGATCGCGGGGATAGGTACGAGCAGTACTTC CASSQDRGDRYEQYF
TRBJ1-1 TRBD1 . TRBV11-3 TGTGCCAGCAGCCCAAGAGGGACAGAGAACACTGAAGCTTTCTTT CASSPRGTENTEAFF
TRBJ1-4 . . TRBV4-1 TGCGCCAGCAGCCCCCGGCCCCAGCCTAACTATGAAAAACTGTTTTTT CASSPRPQPNYEKLFF
TRBJ1-6 . . TRBV6-5 TGTGCCAGCAGAACAGGGCTCTATAATTCACCCCTCCACTTT CASRTGLYNSPLHF
TRBJ1-6 . . TRBV27 TGTGCCAGCAGTCCACGCGGGGCCGGGCACGAATCACCCCTCCACTTT CASSPRGAGHESPLHF
TRBJ2-7 . . TRBV7-8 TGTGCCAGCAGCTTTATTCCCAGGACAAACCAAATATACGAGCAGTACTTC CASSFIPRTNQIYEQYF
TRBJ1-2 . . TRBV30 TGTGCCTGGAGTGGGGGACGGTTTGGCTATGGCTACACCTTC CAWSGGRFGYGYTF
TRBJ1-5 . . TRBV10-2 TGCGCCAGCAGTGCCACAGTGGGGGGGCCCCAGCATTTT CASSATVGGPQHF
TRBJ1-5 TRBD1 . TRBV6-1 TGTGCCAGCAGGGGACAGGAGGGGCAGCCCCAGCATTTT CASRGQEGQPQHF
TRBJ1-2 . . TRBV10-2 TGCGCCACCTTGAACGTTCGGGAAAGCTATGGCTACACCTTC CATLNVRESYGYTF
TRBJ1-2 TRBD1 . TRBV6-1 TGTGCCAGCAGAGACCCAGGGGGAATACATGGCTACACCTTC CASRDPGGIHGYTF
TRBJ1-6 . . TRBV25-1 TGTGCCAGCAGTGACAAGAGAGCGGGGGCAGGTAATTCACCCCTCCACTTT CASSDKRAGAGNSPLHF
TRBJ1-2 . . TRBV11-3 TGTGCCAGCAGCTTACCCCCCAACTATGGCTACACCTTC CASSLPPNYGYTF
TRBJ2-1 TRBD1 few TRBV11-3 TGTGCCAGCAGCTTGGGACAGAATTCCAATGAGCAGTTCTTC CASSLGQNSNEQFF
TRBJ2-7 . once TRBV7-2 TGTGCCAGCAGCTTAACGGGCAGCTCCTACGAGCAGTACTTC CASSLTGSSYEQYF
TRBJ1-2 . few TRBV7-2 TGTGCCAGCACCCCATTAGTCGGGGGCCTTGGCTACACCTTC CASTPLVGGLGYTF
TRBJ2-7 . . TRBV5-1 TGCGCCAGCAGCTTGGCTGGCAGCTACGAGCAGTACTTC CASSLAGSYEQYF
TRBJ1-2 TRBD1 . TRBV6-6 TGTGCCAGCAGTTACGGCGGGGACAGGGGATATGGCTACACCTTC CASSYGGDRGYGYTF
TRBJ2-6 . . TRBV19 TGTGCCAGTAGTCCTGTTATCGGGGCCAACGTCCTGACTTTC CASSPVIGANVLTF
TRBJ2-1 TRBD2 . TRBV9 TGTGCCAGCAGCGACCAGCGGGGTTATTCCTACAATGAGCAGTTCTTC CASSDQRGYSYNEQFF
TRBJ2-3 . few TRBV7-2 TGTGCCAGCAGCTTAGCGCGGACAGATACGCAGTATTTT CASSLARTDTQYF
TRBJ1-1 . . TRBV29-1 TGCAGCGTTGAAGGAGGTTTTAGGACCGTGAACACTGAAGCTTTCTTT CSVEGGFRTVNTEAFF
TRBJ2-7 . . TRBV27 TGTGCCAGCAGTCTTGAAGCAAGCACAGGCTACGAGCAGTACTTC CASSLEASTGYEQYF
TRBJ1-1 TRBD1 . TRBV27 TGTGCCAGCAGCCGAACAGGGGCAAACACTGAAGCTTTCTTT CASSRTGANTEAFF
TRBJ2-3 TRBD2 . TRBV7-8 TGTGCCAGCAGCGGGACTAGCGGGGGGGCAGATACGCAGTATTTT CASSGTSGGADTQYF
TRBJ2-2 . . TRBV7-2 TGTGCCAGCAGCTCCACGCAGGGCCCGCGGACCGGGGAGCTGTTTTTT CASSSTQGPRTGELFF
TRBJ1-2 TRBD1 . TRBV5-1 TGCGCCAGCAGACCCGGGACAGATAACTATGGCTACACCTTC CASRPGTDNYGYTF
TRBJ1-2 . . TRBV7-2 TGTGCCAGCAGCCCCCGGGGGGCGGACTATGGCTACACCTTC CASSPRGADYGYTF
TRBJ2-7 TRBD1 . TRBV6-5 TGTGCCAGCAGTGCAGCGGACAGGGAAAGCGAGCAGTACTTC CASSAADRESEQYF
TRBJ2-5 . . TRBV5-5 TGTGCCAGCAGCTCGCACCAAGAGACCCAGTACTTC CASSSHQETQYF
TRBJ2-7 . . TRBV7-6 TGTGCCAGCAGCTTGTACCCAACCTACGAGCAGTACTTC CASSLYPTYEQYF
TRBJ1-1 . few TRBV7-2 TGTGCCAGCAGCTTACAGCAAAGGGCCTCCACTGAAGCTTTCTTT CASSLQQRASTEAFF
TRBJ1-3 . . TRBV6-1 TGTGCCAGCACGACAGAATTCTCTGGAAACACCATATATTTT CASTTEFSGNTIYF
TRBJ2-7 . . TRBV19 TGTGCCAGTCTTAACAGGTTTTTAGCCTACGAGCAGTACTTC CASLNRFLAYEQYF
TRBJ1-3 . . TRBV28 TGTGCCAGCAGGAAAAGCTCTGGAAACACCATATATTTT CASRKSSGNTIYF
TRBJ2-7 TRBD2 . TRBV7-2 TGTGCCAGCAGCTTATCCGGGACTAGTAGGATGCCCGAGTACTTC CASSLSGTSRMPEYF
TRBJ2-3 . . TRBV7-2 TGTGCCAGCAGCCCTCCCAGGGGGGGACCTGGCACAGATACGCAGTATTTT CASSPPRGGPGTDTQYF
TRBJ1-2 . . TRBV7-9 TGTGCCAGCAGCTTAGAAGCCTGGACAGTCTATGGCTACACCTTC CASSLEAWTVYGYTF
TRBJ2-3 TRBD2 few TRBV29-1 TGCAGCGTTCCTCCGGGCGGGGGGGGAGATACGCAGTATTTT CSVPPGGGGDTQYF
TRBJ2-3 TRBD2 . TRBV4-1 TGCGCCAGCAGCCAAGAGAGGCTAGCGGGGGGGACCGCTATTGGCCAGGCGCAGTATTTT CASSQERLAGGTAIGQAQYF